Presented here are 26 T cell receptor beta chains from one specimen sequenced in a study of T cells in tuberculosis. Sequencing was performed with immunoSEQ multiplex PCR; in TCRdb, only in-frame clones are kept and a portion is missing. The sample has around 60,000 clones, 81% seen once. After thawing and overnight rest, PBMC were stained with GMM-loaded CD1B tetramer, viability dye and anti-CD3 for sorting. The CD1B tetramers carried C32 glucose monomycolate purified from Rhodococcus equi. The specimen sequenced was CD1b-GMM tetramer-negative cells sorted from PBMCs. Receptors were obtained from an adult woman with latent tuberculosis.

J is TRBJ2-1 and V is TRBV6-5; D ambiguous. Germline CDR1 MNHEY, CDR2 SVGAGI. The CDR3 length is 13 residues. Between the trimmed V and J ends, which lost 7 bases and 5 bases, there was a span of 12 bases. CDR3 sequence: CASKSQNNNEQFF. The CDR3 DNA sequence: TGTGCCAGCAAGTCCCAGAATAACAATGAGCAGTTCTTC.

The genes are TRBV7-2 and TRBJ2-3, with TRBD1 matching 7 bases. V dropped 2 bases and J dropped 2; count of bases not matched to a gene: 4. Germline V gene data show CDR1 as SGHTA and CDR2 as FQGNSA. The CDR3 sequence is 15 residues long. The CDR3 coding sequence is TGTGCCAGCAGCTTAAACAGGGGAAACACAGATACGCAGTATTTT. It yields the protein CASSLNRGNTDTQYF.

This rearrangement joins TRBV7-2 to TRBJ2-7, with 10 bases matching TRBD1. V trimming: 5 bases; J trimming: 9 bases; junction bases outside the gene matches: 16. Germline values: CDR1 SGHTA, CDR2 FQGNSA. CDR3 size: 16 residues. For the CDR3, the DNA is TGTGCCAGCAGCGCAGCACCGGGACAGGGGCCTTTAGGGCAGTACTTC. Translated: CASSAAPGQGPLGQYF.

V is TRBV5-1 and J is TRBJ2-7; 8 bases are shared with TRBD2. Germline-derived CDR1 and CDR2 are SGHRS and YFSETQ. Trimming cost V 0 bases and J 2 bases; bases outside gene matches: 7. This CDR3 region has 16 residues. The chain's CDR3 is CASSLAGRGKAYEQYF. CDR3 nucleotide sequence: TGCGCCAGCAGCTTGGCCGGGAGGGGCAAGGCCTACGAGCAGTACTTC.

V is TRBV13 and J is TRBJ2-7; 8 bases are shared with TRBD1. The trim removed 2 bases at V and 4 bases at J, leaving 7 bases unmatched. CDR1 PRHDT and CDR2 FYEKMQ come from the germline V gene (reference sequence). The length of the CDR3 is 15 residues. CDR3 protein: CASSLHGQGQYEQYV. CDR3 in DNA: TGTGCCAGCAGCTTACACGGACAGGGCCAATACGAGCAGTACGTC.

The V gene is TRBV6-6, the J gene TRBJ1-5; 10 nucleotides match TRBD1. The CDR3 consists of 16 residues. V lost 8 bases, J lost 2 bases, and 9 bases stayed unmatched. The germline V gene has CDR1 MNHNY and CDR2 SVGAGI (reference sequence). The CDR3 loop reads CASGEGTGARNQPQHF. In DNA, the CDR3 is TGTGCCAGCGGCGAGGGGACAGGGGCCCGCAATCAGCCCCAGCATTTT.

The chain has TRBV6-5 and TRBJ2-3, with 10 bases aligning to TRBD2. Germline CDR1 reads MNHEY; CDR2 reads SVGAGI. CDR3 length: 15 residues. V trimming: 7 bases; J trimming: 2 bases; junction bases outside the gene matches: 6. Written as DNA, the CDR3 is TGTGCCAGCATGCCTAGCGGGAGCCTCACAGATACGCAGTATTTT. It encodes CASMPSGSLTDTQYF.

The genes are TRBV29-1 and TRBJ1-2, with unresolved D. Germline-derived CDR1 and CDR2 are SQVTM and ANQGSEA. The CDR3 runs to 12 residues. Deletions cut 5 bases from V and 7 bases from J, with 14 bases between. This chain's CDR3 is CSVPTSSGGYTF. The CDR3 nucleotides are TGCAGCGTTCCCACATCATCGGGTGGCTACACCTTC. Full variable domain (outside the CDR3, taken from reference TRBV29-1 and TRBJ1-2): SAVISQKPSRDICQRGTSLTIQCQVDSQVTMMFWYRQQPGQSLTLIATANQGSEATYESGFVIDKFPISRPNLTFSTLTVSNMSPEDSSIYLCSVPTSSGGYTFGSGTRLTVV.

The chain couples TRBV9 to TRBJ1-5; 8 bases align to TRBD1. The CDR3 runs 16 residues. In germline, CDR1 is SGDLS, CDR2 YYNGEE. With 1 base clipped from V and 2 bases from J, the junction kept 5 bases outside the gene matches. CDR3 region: CASSVRGGQGNQPQHF. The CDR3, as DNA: TGTGCCAGCAGCGTAAGAGGGGGACAGGGCAATCAGCCCCAGCATTTT.

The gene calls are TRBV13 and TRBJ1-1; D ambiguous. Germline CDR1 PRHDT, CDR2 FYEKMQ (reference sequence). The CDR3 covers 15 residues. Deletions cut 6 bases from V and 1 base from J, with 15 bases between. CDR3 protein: CASSFWVGRNTEAFF. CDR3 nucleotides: TGTGCCAGCAGTTTTTGGGTCGGGAGGAACACTGAAGCTTTCTTT.

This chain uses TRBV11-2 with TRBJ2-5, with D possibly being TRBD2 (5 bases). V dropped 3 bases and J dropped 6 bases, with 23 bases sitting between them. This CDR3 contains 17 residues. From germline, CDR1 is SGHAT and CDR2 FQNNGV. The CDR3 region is CASSFATTDSSKQTQYF. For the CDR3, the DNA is TGTGCCAGCAGCTTTGCGACCACGGACTCAAGCAAGCAGACCCAGTACTTC.

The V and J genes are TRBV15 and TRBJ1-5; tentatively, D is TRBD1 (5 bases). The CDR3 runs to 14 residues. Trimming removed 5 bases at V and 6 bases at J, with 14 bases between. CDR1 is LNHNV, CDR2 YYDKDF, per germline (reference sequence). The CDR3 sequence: CATSLLGGTQPQHF. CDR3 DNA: TGTGCCACCAGCTTACTGGGGGGGACTCAGCCCCAGCATTTT.

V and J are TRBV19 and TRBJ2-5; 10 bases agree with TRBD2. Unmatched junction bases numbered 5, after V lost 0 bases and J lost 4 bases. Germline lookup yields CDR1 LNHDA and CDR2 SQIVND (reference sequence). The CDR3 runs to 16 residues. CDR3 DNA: TGTGCCAGTAGTATAGAGGCGACTAGCGGGTTAGAGACCCAGTACTTC. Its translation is CASSIEATSGLETQYF.

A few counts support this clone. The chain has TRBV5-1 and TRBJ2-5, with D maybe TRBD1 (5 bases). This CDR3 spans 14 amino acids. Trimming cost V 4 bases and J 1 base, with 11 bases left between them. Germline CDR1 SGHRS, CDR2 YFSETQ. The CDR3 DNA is TGCGCCAGCAGCCCCAGACAGACCCAAGAGACCCAGTACTTC. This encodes CASSPRQTQETQYF.

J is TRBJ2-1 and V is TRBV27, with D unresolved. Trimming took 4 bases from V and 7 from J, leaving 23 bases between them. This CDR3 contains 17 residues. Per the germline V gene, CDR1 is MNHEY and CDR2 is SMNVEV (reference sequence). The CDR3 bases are TGTGCCAGCAGTTCCAGCTGGCCGATCACAGACAAGAATGAGCAGTTCTTC. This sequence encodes CASSSSWPITDKNEQFF.

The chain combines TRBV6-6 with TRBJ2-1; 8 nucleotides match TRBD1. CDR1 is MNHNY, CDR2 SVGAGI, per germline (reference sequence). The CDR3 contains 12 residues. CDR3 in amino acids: CVAQGADNEQFF. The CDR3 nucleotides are TGTGTCGCCCAGGGGGCTGACAATGAGCAGTTCTTC.

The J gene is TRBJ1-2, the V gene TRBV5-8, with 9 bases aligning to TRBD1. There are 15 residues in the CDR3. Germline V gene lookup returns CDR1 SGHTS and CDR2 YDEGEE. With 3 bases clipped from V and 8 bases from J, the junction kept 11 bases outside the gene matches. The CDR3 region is CASSSVGRQGEGYTF. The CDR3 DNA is TGTGCCAGCAGCTCTGTGGGGAGACAGGGGGAAGGCTACACCTTC.

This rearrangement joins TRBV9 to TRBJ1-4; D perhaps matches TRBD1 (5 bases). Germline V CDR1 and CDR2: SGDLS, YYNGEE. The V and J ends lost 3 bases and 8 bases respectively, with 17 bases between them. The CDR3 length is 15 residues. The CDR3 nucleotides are TGTGCCAGCAGCGGCTCGGGGGGGTTGGGGGAAAAACTGTTTTTT. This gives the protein CASSGSGGLGEKLFF.

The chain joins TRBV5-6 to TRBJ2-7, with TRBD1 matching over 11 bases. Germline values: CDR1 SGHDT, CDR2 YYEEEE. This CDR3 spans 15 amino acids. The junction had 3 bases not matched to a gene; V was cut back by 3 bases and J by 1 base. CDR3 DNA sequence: TGTGCCAGCAGCTCGGACAGGGGGCCATCCTACGAGCAGTACTTC. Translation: CASSSDRGPSYEQYF. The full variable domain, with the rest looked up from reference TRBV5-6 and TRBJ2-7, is DAGVTQSPTHLIKTRGQQVTLRCSPKSGHDTVSWYQQALGQGPQFIFQYYEEEERQRGNFPDRFSGHQFPNYSSELNVNALLLGDSALYLCASSSDRGPSYEQYFGPGTRLTVT.

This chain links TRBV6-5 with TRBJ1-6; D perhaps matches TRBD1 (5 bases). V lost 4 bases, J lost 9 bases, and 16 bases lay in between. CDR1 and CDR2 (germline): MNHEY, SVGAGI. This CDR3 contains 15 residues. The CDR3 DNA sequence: TGTGCCAGCAGTTCCAGCCAGGGTGTAACTTCACCCCTCCACTTT. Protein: CASSSSQGVTSPLHF.

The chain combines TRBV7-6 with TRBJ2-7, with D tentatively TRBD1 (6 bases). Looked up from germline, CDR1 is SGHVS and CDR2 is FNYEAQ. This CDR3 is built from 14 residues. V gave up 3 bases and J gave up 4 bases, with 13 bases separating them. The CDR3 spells CASSLARGRYEQYF. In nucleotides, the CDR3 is TGTGCCAGCAGCTTGGCCAGGGGCCGGTACGAGCAGTACTTC.

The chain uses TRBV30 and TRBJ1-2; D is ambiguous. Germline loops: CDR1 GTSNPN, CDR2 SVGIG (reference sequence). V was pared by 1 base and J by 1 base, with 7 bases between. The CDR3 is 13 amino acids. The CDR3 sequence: CAWSAQVNYGYTF. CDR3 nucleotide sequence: TGTGCCTGGAGTGCTCAGGTTAACTATGGCTACACCTTC.

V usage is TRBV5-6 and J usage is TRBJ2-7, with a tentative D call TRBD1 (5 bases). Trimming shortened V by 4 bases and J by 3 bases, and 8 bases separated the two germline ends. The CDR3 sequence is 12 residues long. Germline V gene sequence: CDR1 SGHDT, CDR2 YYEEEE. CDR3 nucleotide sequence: TGTGCCAGCAGCGTTCAGGGCTACGAGCAGTACTTC. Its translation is CASSVQGYEQYF.

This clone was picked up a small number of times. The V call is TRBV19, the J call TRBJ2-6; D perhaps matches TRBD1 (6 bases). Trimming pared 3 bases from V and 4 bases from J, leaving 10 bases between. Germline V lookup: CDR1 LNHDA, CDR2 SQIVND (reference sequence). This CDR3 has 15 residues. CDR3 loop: CASSIRGPGANVLTF. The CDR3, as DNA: TGTGCCAGTAGTATCAGGGGTCCGGGGGCCAACGTCCTGACTTTC.

The CDR3 DNA is TGTGCCAGCTCCGTGGACTTTCCGTCACAAAATCAGCCCCAGCATTTT. This gives the protein CASSVDFPSQNQPQHF. The rearrangement joins TRBV18 to TRBJ1-5; D gene uncertain. Germline-derived CDR1 and CDR2 are KGHSH and LQKENI. The CDR3 is made up of 16 amino acids. V shed 6 bases and J shed 4 bases, with 19 bases lying between them. Supplemented by reference TRBV18 and TRBJ1-5, the full variable domain reads NAGVMQNPRHLVRRRGQEARLRCSPMKGHSHVYWYRQLPEEGLKFMVYLQKENIIDESGMPKERFSAEFPKEGPSILRIQQVVRGDSAAYFCASSVDFPSQNQPQHFGDGTRLSIL.

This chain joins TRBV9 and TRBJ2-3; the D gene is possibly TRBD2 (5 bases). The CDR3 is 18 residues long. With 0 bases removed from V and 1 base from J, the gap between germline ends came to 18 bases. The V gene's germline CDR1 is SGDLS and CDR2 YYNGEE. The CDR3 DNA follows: TGTGCCAGCAGCGTAGACCTAGCCCCTGGGCCTGGCACAGATACGCAGTATTTT. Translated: CASSVDLAPGPGTDTQYF.